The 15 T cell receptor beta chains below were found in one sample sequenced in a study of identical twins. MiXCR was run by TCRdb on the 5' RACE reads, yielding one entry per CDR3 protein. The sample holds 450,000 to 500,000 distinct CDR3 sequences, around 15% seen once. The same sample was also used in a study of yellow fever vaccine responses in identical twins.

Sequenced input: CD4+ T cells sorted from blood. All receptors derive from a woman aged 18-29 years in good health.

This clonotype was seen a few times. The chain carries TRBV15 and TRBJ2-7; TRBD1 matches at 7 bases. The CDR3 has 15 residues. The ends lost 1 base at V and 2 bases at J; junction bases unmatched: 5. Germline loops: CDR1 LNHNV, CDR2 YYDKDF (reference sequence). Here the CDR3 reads CATSRARTGAYEQYF. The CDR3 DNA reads TGTGCCACCAGCAGAGCACGGACAGGAGCCTACGAGCAGTACTTC.

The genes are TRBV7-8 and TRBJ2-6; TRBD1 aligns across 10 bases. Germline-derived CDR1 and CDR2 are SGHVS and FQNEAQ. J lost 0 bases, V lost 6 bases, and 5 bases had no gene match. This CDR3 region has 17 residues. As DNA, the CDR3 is TGTGCCAGCAGATGGGACAGGGGAGACTCTGGGGCCAACGTCCTGACTTTC. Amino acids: CASRWDRGDSGANVLTF.

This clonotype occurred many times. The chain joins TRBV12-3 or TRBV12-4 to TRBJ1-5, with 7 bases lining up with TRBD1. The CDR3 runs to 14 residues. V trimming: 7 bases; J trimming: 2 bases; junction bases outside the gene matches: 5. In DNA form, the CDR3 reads TGTGCCAGCAACTTCGGACAGGGCAATCAGCCCCAGCATTTT. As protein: CASNFGQGNQPQHF.

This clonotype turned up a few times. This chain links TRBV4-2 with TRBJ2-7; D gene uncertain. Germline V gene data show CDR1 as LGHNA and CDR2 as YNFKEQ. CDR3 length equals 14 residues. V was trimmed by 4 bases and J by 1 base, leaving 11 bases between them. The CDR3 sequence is CASSPSSKSYEQYF. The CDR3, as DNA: TGTGCCAGCAGCCCCTCCTCCAAGTCCTACGAGCAGTACTTC.

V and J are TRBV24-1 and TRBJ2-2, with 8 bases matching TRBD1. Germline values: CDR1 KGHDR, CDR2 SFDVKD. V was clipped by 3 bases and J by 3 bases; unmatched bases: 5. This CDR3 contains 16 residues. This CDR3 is CATSDPGQGHTGELFF. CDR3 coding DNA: TGTGCCACCAGTGATCCCGGACAGGGACACACCGGGGAGCTGTTTTTT.

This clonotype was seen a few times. The CDR3 loop is CASRLGGGAGYTF. CDR3 sequence (DNA): TGTGCCAGCAGGCTAGGGGGTGGGGCTGGCTACACCTTC. The chain couples TRBV6-1 to TRBJ1-2; maybe TRBD1 (6 bases). The CDR3 extends over 13 amino acids. In germline, CDR1 is MNHNS, CDR2 SASEGT. The V and J ends lost 6 bases and 7 bases respectively, with 15 bases between them.

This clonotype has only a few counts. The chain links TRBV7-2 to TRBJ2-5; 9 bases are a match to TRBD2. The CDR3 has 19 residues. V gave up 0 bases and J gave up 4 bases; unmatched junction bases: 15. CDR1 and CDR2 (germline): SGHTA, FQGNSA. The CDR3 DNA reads TGTGCCAGCAGCTTAGCCGCTGTAAGGCTAGCGGGATTAAGAGAGACCCAGTACTTC. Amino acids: CASSLAAVRLAGLRETQYF.

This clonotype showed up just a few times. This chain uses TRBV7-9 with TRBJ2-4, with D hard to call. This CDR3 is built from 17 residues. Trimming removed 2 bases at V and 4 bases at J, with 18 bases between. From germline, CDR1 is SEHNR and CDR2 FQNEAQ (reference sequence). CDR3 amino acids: CASSLNRLPLGKNIQYF. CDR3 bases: TGTGCCAGCAGCTTAAATCGGCTTCCCCTCGGAAAAAACATTCAGTACTTC.

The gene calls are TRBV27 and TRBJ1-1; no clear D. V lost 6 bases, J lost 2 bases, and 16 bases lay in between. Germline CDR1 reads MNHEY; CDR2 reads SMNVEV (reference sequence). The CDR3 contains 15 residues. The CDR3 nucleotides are TGTGCCAGCAGCCCATACCGGGTTCCAAACACTGAAGCTTTCTTT. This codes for CASSPYRVPNTEAFF.

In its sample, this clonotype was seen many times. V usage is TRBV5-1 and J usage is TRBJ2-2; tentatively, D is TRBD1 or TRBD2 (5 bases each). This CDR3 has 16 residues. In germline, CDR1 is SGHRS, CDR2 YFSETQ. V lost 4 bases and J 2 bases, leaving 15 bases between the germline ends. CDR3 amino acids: CASSLGLGRNTGELFF. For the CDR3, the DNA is TGCGCCAGCAGCCTGGGGTTGGGACGCAACACCGGGGAGCTGTTTTTT.

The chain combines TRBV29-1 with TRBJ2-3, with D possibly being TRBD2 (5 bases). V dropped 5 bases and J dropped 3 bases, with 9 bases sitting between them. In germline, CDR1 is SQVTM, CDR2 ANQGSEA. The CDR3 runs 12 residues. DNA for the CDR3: TGCAGCGTTCCACTAGTAACAGATACGCAGTATTTT. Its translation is CSVPLVTDTQYF.

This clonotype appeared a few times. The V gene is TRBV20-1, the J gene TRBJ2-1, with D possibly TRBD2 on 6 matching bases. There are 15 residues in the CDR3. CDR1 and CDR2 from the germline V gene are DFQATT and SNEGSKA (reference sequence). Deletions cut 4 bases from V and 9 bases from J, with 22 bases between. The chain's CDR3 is CSAINLRGPESEQFF. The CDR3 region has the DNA TGCAGTGCTATTAATTTGCGGGGCCCGGAAAGTGAGCAGTTCTTC.

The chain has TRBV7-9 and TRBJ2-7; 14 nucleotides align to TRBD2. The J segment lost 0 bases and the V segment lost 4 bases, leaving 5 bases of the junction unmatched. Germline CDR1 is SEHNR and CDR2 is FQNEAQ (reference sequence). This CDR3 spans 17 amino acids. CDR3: CASSSWTSGRNSYEQYF. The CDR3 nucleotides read TGTGCCAGCAGCTCCTGGACTAGCGGGAGGAACTCCTACGAGCAGTACTTC.

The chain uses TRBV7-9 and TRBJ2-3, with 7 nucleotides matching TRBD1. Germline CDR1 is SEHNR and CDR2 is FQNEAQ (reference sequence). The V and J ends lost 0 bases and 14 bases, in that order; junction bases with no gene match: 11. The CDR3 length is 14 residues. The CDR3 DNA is TGTGCCAGCAGCTTAGCTGCTACCGGGACAGCCTTGTATTTT. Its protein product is CASSLAATGTALYF.

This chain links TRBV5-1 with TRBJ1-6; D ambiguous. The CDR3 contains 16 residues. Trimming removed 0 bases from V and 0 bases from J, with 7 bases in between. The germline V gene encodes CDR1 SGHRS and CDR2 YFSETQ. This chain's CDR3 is CASSLVPSSYNSPLHF. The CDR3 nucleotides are TGCGCCAGCAGCTTGGTACCGAGCTCCTATAATTCACCCCTCCACTTT. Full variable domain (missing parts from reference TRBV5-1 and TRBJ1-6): KAGVTQTPRYLIKTRGQQVTLSCSPISGHRSVSWYQQTPGQGLQFLFEYFSETQRNKGNFPGRFSGRQFSNSRSEMNVSTLELGDSALYLCASSLVPSSYNSPLHFGNGTRLTVT.